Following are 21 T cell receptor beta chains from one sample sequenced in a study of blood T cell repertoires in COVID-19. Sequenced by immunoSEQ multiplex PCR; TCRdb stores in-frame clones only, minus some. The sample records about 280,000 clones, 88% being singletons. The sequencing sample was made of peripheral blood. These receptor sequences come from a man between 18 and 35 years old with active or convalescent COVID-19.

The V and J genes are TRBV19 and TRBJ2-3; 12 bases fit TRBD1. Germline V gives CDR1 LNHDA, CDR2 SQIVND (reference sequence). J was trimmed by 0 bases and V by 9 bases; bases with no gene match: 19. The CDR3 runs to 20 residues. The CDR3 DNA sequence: TGTGCCAGCGCCACTCCGAGGGACAGGGGGCTCCGATCTAGCACAGATACGCAGTATTTT. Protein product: CASATPRDRGLRSSTDTQYF.

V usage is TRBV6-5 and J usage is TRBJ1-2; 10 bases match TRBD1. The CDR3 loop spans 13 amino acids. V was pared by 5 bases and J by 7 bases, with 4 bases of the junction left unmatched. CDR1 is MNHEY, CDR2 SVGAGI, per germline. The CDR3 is CASSPRDRGGYTF. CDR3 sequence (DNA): TGTGCCAGCAGTCCCCGGGACAGGGGTGGCTACACCTTC.

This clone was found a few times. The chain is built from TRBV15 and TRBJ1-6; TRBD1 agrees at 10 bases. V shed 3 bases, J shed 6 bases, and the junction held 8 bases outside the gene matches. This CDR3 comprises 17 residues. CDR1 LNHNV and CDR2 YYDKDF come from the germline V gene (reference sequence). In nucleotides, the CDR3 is TGTGCCACCAGCAGGGGGGGGACAGGGGCTTCTAATTCACCCCTCCACTTT. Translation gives CATSRGGTGASNSPLHF.

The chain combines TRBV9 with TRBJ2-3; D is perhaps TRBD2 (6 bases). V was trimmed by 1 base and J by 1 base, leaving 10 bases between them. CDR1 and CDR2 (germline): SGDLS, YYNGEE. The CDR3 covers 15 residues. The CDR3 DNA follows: TGTGCCAGCAGCGTATTATTAGCGGGCACAGATACGCAGTATTTT. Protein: CASSVLLAGTDTQYF. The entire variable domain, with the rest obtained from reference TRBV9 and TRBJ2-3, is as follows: DSGVTQTPKHLITATGQRVTLRCSPRSGDLSVYWYQQSLDQGLQFLIQYYNGEERAKGNILERFSAQQFPDLHSELNLSSLELGDSALYFCASSVLLAGTDTQYFGPGTRLTVL.

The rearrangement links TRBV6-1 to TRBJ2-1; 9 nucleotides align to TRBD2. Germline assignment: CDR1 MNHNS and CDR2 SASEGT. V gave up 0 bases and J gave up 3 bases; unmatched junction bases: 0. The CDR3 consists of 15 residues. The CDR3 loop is CASSEARGGYNEQFF. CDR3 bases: TGTGCCAGCAGTGAAGCGCGGGGGGGCTACAATGAGCAGTTCTTC.

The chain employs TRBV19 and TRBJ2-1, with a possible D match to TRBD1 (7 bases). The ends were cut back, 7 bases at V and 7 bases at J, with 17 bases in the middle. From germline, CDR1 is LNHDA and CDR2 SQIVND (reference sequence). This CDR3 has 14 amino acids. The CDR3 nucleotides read TGTGCCAGTAAAAGACAGGGTGGGGGGAATGAGCAGTTCTTC. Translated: CASKRQGGGNEQFF. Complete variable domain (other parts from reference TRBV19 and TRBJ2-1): DGGITQSPKYLFRKEGQNVTLSCEQNLNHDAMYWYRQDPGQGLRLIYYSQIVNDFQKGDIAEGYSVSREKKESFPLTVTSAQKNPTAFYLCASKRQGGGNEQFFGPGTRLTVL.

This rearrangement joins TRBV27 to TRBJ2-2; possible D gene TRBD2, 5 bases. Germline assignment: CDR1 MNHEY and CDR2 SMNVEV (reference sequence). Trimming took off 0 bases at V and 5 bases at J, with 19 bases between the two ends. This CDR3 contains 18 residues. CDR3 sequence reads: CASSLSIGSTTGTGELFF. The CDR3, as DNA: TGTGCCAGCAGTTTATCGATAGGTAGCACTACGGGGACCGGGGAGCTGTTTTTT.

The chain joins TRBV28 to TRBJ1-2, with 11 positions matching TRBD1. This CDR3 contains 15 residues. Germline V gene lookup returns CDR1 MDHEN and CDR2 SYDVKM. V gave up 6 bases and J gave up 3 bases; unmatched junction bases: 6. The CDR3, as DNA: TGTGCCAGCAGGCCCCCGGACAGGGGGCACTATGGCTACACCTTC. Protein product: CASRPPDRGHYGYTF.

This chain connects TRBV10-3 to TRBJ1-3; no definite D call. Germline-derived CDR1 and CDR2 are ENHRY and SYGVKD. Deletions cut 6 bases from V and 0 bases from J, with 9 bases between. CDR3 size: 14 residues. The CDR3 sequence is CAIREEGSGNTIYF. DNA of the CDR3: TGTGCCATCAGAGAGGAGGGCTCTGGAAACACCATATATTTT.

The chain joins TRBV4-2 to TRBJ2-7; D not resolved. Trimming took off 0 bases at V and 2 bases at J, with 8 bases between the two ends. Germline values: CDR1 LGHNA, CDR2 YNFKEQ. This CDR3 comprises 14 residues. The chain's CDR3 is CASSQDHNAYEQYF. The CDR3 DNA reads TGTGCCAGCAGCCAAGATCACAATGCCTACGAGCAGTACTTC.

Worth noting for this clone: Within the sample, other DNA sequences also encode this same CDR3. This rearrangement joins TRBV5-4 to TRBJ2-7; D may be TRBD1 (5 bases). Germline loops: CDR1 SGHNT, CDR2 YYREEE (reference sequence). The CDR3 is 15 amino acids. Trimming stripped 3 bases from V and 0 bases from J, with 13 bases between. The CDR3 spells CASSSGQGGSYEQYF. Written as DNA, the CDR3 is TGTGCCAGCAGCTCTGGGCAGGGTGGCTCCTACGAGCAGTACTTC.

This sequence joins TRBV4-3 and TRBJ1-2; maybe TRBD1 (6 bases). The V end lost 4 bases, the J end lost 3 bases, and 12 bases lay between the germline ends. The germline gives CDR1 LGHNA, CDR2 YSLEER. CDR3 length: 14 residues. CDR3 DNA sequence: TGCGCCAGCAGCCCCGAGCCAGGGGACTATGGCTACACCTTC. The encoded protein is CASSPEPGDYGYTF.

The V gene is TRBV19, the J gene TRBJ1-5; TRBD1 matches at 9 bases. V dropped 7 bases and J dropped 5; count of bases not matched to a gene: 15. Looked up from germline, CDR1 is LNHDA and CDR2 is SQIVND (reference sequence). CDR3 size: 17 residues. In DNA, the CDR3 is TGTGCCAGTACCCCTGGGGGGACAGGGCTTGGCGATCAGCCCCAGCATTTT. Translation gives CASTPGGTGLGDQPQHF.

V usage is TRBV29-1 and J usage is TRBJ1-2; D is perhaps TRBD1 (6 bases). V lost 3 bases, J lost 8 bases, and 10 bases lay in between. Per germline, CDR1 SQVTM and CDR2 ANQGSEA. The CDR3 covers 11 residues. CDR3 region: CSVDAGDGYTF. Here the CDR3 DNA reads TGCAGCGTTGATGCAGGGGACGGCTACACCTTC.

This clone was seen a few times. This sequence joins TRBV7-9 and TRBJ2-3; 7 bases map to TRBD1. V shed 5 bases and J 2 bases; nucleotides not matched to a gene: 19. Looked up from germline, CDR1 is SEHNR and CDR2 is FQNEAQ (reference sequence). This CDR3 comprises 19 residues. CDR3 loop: CASSLRQGRLVLATDTQYF. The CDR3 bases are TGTGCCAGCAGCCTACGACAGGGCCGGTTGGTCTTAGCCACAGATACGCAGTATTTT.

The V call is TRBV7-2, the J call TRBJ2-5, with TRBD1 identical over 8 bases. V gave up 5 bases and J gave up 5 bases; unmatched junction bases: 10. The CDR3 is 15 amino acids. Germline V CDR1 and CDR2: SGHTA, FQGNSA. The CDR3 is CASSTDRVRGETQYF. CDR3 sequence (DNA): TGTGCCAGCAGCACGGACAGGGTACGCGGGGAGACCCAGTACTTC. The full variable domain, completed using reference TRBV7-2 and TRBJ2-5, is GAGVSQSPSNKVTEKGKDVELRCDPISGHTALYWYRQSLGQGLEFLIYFQGNSAPDKSGLPSDRFSAERTGGSVSTLTIQRTQQEDSAVYLCASSTDRVRGETQYFGPGTRLLVL.

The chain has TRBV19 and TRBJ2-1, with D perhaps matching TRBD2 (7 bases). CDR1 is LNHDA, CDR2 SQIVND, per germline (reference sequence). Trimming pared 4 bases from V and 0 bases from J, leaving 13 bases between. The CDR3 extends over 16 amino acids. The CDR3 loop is CASSRGRGSSYNEQFF. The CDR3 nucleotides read TGTGCCAGTAGTAGGGGGCGGGGGAGCTCCTACAATGAGCAGTTCTTC.

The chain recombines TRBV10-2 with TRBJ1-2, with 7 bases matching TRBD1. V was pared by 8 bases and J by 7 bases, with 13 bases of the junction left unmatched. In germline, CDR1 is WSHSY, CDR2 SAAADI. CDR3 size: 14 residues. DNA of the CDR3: TGCGCCAGCCGCGGACAGGCAAATATTGGTGGCTACACCTTC. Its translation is CASRGQANIGGYTF.

CDR3 bases: TGTGCCAGCTCACCACCGCTGTTCGACAGGGACGGGAAAAAAAATCAGCCCCAGCATTTT. It is translated as CASSPPLFDRDGKKNQPQHF. The rearrangement joins TRBV18 to TRBJ1-5; 7 bases agree with TRBD1. This CDR3 contains 20 residues. V lost 0 bases, J lost 4 bases, and 18 bases stayed unmatched. The germline V gene has CDR1 KGHSH and CDR2 LQKENI.

The CDR3 DNA sequence: TGTGCCAGCAGCCAACAGGGAAGGAACACTGAAGCTTTCTTT. Protein product: CASSQQGRNTEAFF. This chain uses TRBV3-1 (or the pseudogene TRBV3-2) with TRBJ1-1, with D maybe TRBD1 (5 bases). Germline V lookup: CDR1 LGHDT, CDR2 YNNKEL (reference sequence). The V gene lost 2 bases and the J gene lost 1 base, with 8 bases spanning the gap. CDR3 size: 14 residues.

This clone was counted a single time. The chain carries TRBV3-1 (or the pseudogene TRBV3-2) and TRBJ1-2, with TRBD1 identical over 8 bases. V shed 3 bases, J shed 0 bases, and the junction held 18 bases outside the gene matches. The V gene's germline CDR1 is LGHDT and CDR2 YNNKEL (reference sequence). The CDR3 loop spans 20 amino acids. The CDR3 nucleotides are TGTGCCAGCAGCCATCTTATTTTCCTCCCCACAGGGGGTGCTAACTATGGCTACACCTTC. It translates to CASSHLIFLPTGGANYGYTF.